This TCR beta chain emerged from a study of T-cell memory formation after mild COVID-19. Study-wide results and limits: Second-wave clones with a day 37 peak had unconfirmed SARS-CoV-2 specificity.

One entry per CDR3 protein results from TCRdb running MiXCR on the 5' RACE reads. The sample gives about 340,000 distinct CDR3 sequences, roughly 20% of which show up once; 12% is in the top ten. Per the germline V gene, CDR1 is ENHRY and CDR2 is SYGVKD. The CDR3 runs 14 residues. Trimming removed 11 bases at V and 7 bases at J, with 23 bases between. Notes on this clonotype: The antigen remains undetermined.

The receptor comes from an adult woman who had mild COVID-19 (a few samples of this study predate the infection). Cell type and time point are not known. This sequence joins TRBV10-3 and TRBJ2-5; D is perhaps TRBD2 (5 bases). Sequenced material: PBMCs or a T cell subset sorted from them (not recorded which). CDR3 DNA sequence: TGTGCCCGGTTAAAGCCGGCTAGCAGGTCGACCCAGTACTTC. This translates into CARLKPASRSTQYF.